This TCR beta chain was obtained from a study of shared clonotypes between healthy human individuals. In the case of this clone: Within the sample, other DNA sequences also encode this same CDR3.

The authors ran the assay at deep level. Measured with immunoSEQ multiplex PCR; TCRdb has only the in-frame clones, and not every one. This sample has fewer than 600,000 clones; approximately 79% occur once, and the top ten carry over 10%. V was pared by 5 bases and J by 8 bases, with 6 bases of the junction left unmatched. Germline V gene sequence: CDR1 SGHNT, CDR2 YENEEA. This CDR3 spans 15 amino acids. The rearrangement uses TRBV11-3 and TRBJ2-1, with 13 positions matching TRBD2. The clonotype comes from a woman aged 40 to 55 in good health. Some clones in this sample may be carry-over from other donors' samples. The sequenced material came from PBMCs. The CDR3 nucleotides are TGTGCCAGCAGCCCCGGACTAGCGGGAGTGGATGAGCAGTTCTTC. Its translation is CASSPGLAGVDEQFF.